This TCR beta chain is from a study of T cell repertoires in cytomegalovirus infection. This CDR3 has 17 residues. Germline V gene sequence: CDR1 SNHLY, CDR2 FYNNEI. The V and J ends lost 3 bases and 0 bases, in that order; junction bases with no gene match: 7. In TCRdb, the reads were re-called with MiXCR into one record per CDR3 protein. The sample lists 750,000 to 950,000 distinct CDR3 sequences, 25% to 30% seen once, with roughly 14% in the top ten. Turning to this clonotype: Its antigen is currently unknown.

The origin of this receptor is a human donor in good health (CMV status not recorded). Some clones in this sample may be carry-over from other donors' samples. Specimen: cultured CD8+ T cells from PBMCs, collected from culture after CMV antigen stimulation. V is TRBV2 and J is TRBJ2-1; TRBD2 agrees at 8 bases. The CDR3 DNA reads TGTGCCAGCAGTGATTTAGCGGGGTTTAGCTCCTACAATGAGCAGTTCTTC. As protein: CASSDLAGFSSYNEQFF.